The entry below gives a single T cell receptor beta chain sequence along with its context. Its antigen is not known. This sample is part of a study of siplizumab effects on memory and regulatory T cells. Study-wide points: The study found that mappable alloreactive CD4+ clones averaged about 70% Treg-derived with siplizumab and more than 25% in controls. Of the alloreactive clones, only a minor fraction mapped to unstimulated subsets.

CDR3 size: 14 residues. CDR1 is KGHSH and CDR2 is LQKENI in the germline V gene. V shed 2 bases and J shed 3 bases, with 7 bases lying between them. Per-sample assaying covered 95,000 to 100,000 TCR templates. Method: immunoSEQ multiplex PCR; TCRdb's copy keeps in-frame clones and lacks some. This table holds around 110,000 clones, around 94% found once. This TCR came from a human donor in good health. This sequence joins TRBV18 and TRBJ2-2; D perhaps matches TRBD1 (6 bases). The sample taken for sequencing was non-Treg CD4+ T cells sorted from blood. The DNA for the CDR3 is TGTGCCAGCTCACCAAACAGGGACACCGGGGAGCTGTTTTTT. It yields the protein CASSPNRDTGELFF.